This T cell receptor beta chain is from a study of a mutant IDH1 vaccine in newly diagnosed glioma. Study overall: Treated individuals were around 62% male and roughly 40% female, averaging roughly 40 years of age. Patients were pretreated with radiotherapy, temozolomide, or both, mostly both.

In the case of this clone: Its antigen remains unidentified.

Using immunoSEQ multiplex PCR, the repertoire was profiled, and TCRdb retains in-frame clones only, with some absent. The sample lists 75,000 to 100,000 clones; over 70% were seen once. The CDR3 contains 15 residues. Germline CDR1 PRHDT, CDR2 FYEKMQ (reference sequence). V lost 5 bases, J lost 2 bases, and 7 bases stayed unmatched. General study points: Pseudoprogression seemed unrelated to changes in top peripheral T cell clonotypes.

Time point specified: baseline, week 1 (first vaccination visit). Treatment denoted: pre-vaccination baseline after standard-of-care therapy. Each donor presented with a new WHO grade 3 or 4 astrocytoma that tested IDH1-mutant and showed ATRX loss. This receptor was obtained from a man aged 35-49 years with glioma. Some clones in this sample may be carry-over from other donors' samples. The J gene is TRBJ2-7, the V gene TRBV13, with 9 bases fitting TRBD1. The sample here was PBMCs, taken from a glioma patient treated with radiotherapy, temozolomide or both. The CDR3 DNA sequence: TGTGCCAGCAGCACTCGGGACAGGGCCCCCTACGAGCAGTACTTC. Its protein product is CASSTRDRAPYEQYF.